These 20 T cell receptor beta chains came from one sample sequenced in a study of control samples from healthy donors and cancer patients. The data were produced by immunoSEQ multiplex PCR, yet TCRdb's version contains in-frame clones alone and is incomplete. The table lists tens of thousands of clones, roughly 89% of them singletons, with roughly 14% in the top ten. The sample consisted of blood. These receptors came from a man aged 25 to 40 in good health.

This clone has only one observation. J is TRBJ2-3 and V is TRBV3-1 (or the pseudogene TRBV3-2); 8 bases align to TRBD1. The germline CDR1 and CDR2 sequences are LGHDT and YNNKEL (reference sequence). V was pared by 5 bases and J by 3 bases, with 7 bases of the junction left unmatched. CDR3 length: 15 residues. CDR3 sequence (DNA): TGTGCCAGCAGCTCCCCAGGGGGCCGTACAGATACGCAGTATTTT. Protein product: CASSSPGGRTDTQYF.

CDR3 region: CASSPPSSGRVVNEQFF. The DNA for the CDR3 is TGTGCCAGCAGCCCCCCCAGTAGCGGGAGGGTAGTAAATGAGCAGTTCTTC. The gene calls are TRBV7-9 and TRBJ2-1, with 11 bases matching TRBD2. V gave up 5 bases and J gave up 7 bases; unmatched junction bases: 13. The germline gives CDR1 SEHNR, CDR2 FQNEAQ (reference sequence). The CDR3 is 17 residues long.

The V and J genes are TRBV28 and TRBJ2-3; 8 nucleotides line up with TRBD2. Germline V gene sequence: CDR1 MDHEN, CDR2 SYDVKM. V dropped 8 bases and J dropped 3; count of bases not matched to a gene: 10. This CDR3 has 15 residues. CDR3 bases: TGTGCCAGCGCCTTCGGGGGGGCAGGGACAGATACGCAGTATTTT. Translated, it gives CASAFGGAGTDTQYF. Drawing the rest from reference TRBV28 and TRBJ2-3, the complete variable domain is DVKVTQSSRYLVKRTGEKVFLECVQDMDHENMFWYRQDPGLGLRLIYFSYDVKMKEKGDIPEGYSVSREKKERFSLILESASTNQTSMYLCASAFGGAGTDTQYFGPGTRLTVL.

The CDR3 region is CASSLTGKYNEQFF. The CDR3, as DNA: TGTGCCAGCAGCTTAACCGGCAAATACAATGAGCAGTTCTTC. The V gene is TRBV7-3, the J gene TRBJ2-1, with D unresolved. V was pared by 0 bases and J by 4 bases, with 7 bases between. Germline values: CDR1 SGHTA, CDR2 FQGTGA. This CDR3 spans 14 amino acids.

This clone has only one observation. The CDR3, as DNA: TGTGCCAGCAGCAAAGCGGGGGCGCGGGGCTACACCTTC. Protein: CASSKAGARGYTF. V and J are TRBV4-2 and TRBJ1-2; tentatively, D is TRBD1 (6 bases). The CDR3 covers 13 residues. Per the germline V gene, CDR1 is LGHNA and CDR2 is YNFKEQ. Deletions cut 5 bases from V and 8 bases from J, with 15 bases between.

The chain uses TRBV6-8 and TRBJ2-1; 12 bases line up with TRBD2. This CDR3 is built from 17 residues. Germline CDR1 and CDR2: MNHGY and SAAAGT. V was pared by 7 bases and J by 4 bases, with 11 bases of the junction left unmatched. CDR3 DNA sequence: TGTGCCAGCACCGTACTAGCGGGAGGACCTTCTTACAATGAGCAGTTCTTC. Protein sequence: CASTVLAGGPSYNEQFF.

V gene TRBV7-2 combines with J gene TRBJ1-3; D gene unclear. CDR3 length: 14 residues. V lost 2 bases and J 3 bases, leaving 8 bases between the germline ends. Germline lookup yields CDR1 SGHTA and CDR2 FQGNSA. This CDR3 reads CASSLSQFGNTIYF. CDR3 bases: TGTGCCAGCAGCTTATCACAGTTTGGAAACACCATATATTTT.

V gene TRBV6-2 or TRBV6-3 combines with J gene TRBJ1-5; tentatively, D is TRBD1 (5 bases). The CDR3 extends over 15 amino acids. Germline lookup yields CDR1 MNHEY and CDR2 SVGEGT. V was shortened by 5 bases and J by 0 bases, with 11 bases between the two germline ends. This chain's CDR3 is CASSPQGASNQPQHF. DNA for the CDR3: TGTGCCAGCAGTCCCCAAGGGGCTAGCAATCAGCCCCAGCATTTT.

This clone appeared a single time. This chain uses TRBV4-1 with TRBJ2-1; TRBD2 matches at 15 bases. Germline V gives CDR1 MGHRA, CDR2 YSYEKL. This CDR3 comprises 20 residues. The V and J ends lost 2 bases and 2 bases, in that order; junction bases with no gene match: 10. DNA for the CDR3: TGCGCCAGCAGCCAAAGTCGGGGACTAGCGGGAGGCCACACCTACAATGAGCAGTTCTTC. It is translated as CASSQSRGLAGGHTYNEQFF.

V is TRBV6-2 or TRBV6-3 and J is TRBJ2-3; D unresolved. V was clipped by 2 bases and J by 2 bases, with 20 bases between them. This CDR3 has 18 amino acids. Germline assignment: CDR1 MNHEY and CDR2 SVGEGT. The CDR3 region is CASSYPLSATGHTDTQYF. CDR3 nucleotide sequence: TGTGCCAGCAGTTACCCCCTCTCTGCGACCGGTCACACAGATACGCAGTATTTT.

The chain combines TRBV28 with TRBJ1-3; tentatively, D is TRBD1 (6 bases). CDR3 length equals 16 residues. The V gene's germline CDR1 is MDHEN and CDR2 SYDVKM. Deletions cut 4 bases from V and 0 bases from J, with 13 bases between. CDR3 in amino acids: CASSSPQGYSGNTIYF. The CDR3 DNA reads as TGTGCCAGCAGTTCCCCCCAGGGGTACTCTGGAAACACCATATATTTT.

The rearrangement joins TRBV19 to TRBJ2-3; the D gene is possibly TRBD2 (6 bases). V lost 5 bases and J 7 bases, leaving 13 bases between the germline ends. The CDR3 spans 13 residues. The germline CDR1 and CDR2 sequences are LNHDA and SQIVND (reference sequence). CDR3 DNA sequence: TGTGCCAGTAGTCTGGGGGGAGTGAATACGCAGTATTTT. Translated: CASSLGGVNTQYF.

The chain couples TRBV15 to TRBJ2-1, with 7 bases that match TRBD2. Germline CDR1 is LNHNV and CDR2 is YYDKDF (reference sequence). The V gene end was trimmed by 1 base and the J gene end by 0 bases; junction bases not matched to a gene: 12. The CDR3 covers 19 residues. CDR3 in DNA: TGTGCCACCAGCAGAGCCGTGGTGGGAGGGTACCTCTCCTACAATGAGCAGTTCTTC. The encoded protein is CATSRAVVGGYLSYNEQFF.

J is TRBJ2-5 and V is TRBV18; no clear D. Trimming took 0 bases from V and 5 from J, leaving 7 bases between them. Germline V gene lookup returns CDR1 KGHSH and CDR2 LQKENI. The CDR3 has 13 residues. For the CDR3, the DNA is TGTGCCAGCTCACCACCTACGAGGGAGACCCAGTACTTC. This gives the protein CASSPPTRETQYF.

The chain uses TRBV12-3 or TRBV12-4 and TRBJ2-5; D not certain. The CDR3 has 12 residues. Trimming left V 7 bases short and J 7 bases short, with 13 bases between. The CDR3 DNA is TGTGCCAGCACCGGTCCAGACACGACCCAGTACTTC. The encoded protein is CASTGPDTTQYF.

V gene TRBV6-5 combines with J gene TRBJ1-1; D uncertain. Germline assignment: CDR1 MNHEY and CDR2 SVGAGI. The V gene lost 6 bases and the J gene lost 3 bases, with 8 bases spanning the gap. CDR3 size: 12 residues. As DNA, the CDR3 is TGTGCCAGCAGGTACGGGGACACTGAAGCTTTCTTT. As protein: CASRYGDTEAFF.

V gene TRBV19 combines with J gene TRBJ2-3; 10 bases agree with TRBD2. This CDR3 has 14 amino acids. The V segment lost 6 bases and the J segment 0 bases; nucleotides outside the gene matches: 0. Germline CDR1 LNHDA, CDR2 SQIVND (reference sequence). CDR3 nucleotides: TGTGCCAGTAGGACTAGCGGGAGCACAGATACGCAGTATTTT. This translates into CASRTSGSTDTQYF.

The chain uses TRBV9 and TRBJ1-1; D is possibly TRBD1 (5 bases). This CDR3 spans 16 amino acids. Germline V gene sequence: CDR1 SGDLS, CDR2 YYNGEE. The V end was cut by 0 bases, the J end by 1 base, with 13 bases between. The CDR3 DNA reads as TGTGCCAGCAGCGTAGCTACACCAGGGAGGAACACTGAAGCTTTCTTT. This gives the protein CASSVATPGRNTEAFF.

J is TRBJ1-4 and V is TRBV18; 8 positions agree with TRBD1. The CDR3 is 15 residues long. The V gene end was trimmed by 0 bases and the J gene end by 7 bases; junction bases not matched to a gene: 4. Germline-derived CDR1 and CDR2 are KGHSH and LQKENI. The CDR3 reads CASSPPSRGLEKLFF. In DNA form, the CDR3 reads TGTGCCAGCTCACCACCGAGCAGGGGGCTTGAAAAACTGTTTTTT.

The V and J genes are TRBV5-4 and TRBJ2-1; 7 positions match TRBD1. This CDR3 has 15 amino acids. V lost 2 bases and J lost 2; bases outside the gene matches: 4. CDR1 SGHNT and CDR2 YYREEE come from the germline V gene (reference sequence). CDR3 loop: CASSLDREPYNEQFF. Here the CDR3 DNA reads TGTGCCAGCAGCTTAGACAGGGAACCCTACAATGAGCAGTTCTTC.